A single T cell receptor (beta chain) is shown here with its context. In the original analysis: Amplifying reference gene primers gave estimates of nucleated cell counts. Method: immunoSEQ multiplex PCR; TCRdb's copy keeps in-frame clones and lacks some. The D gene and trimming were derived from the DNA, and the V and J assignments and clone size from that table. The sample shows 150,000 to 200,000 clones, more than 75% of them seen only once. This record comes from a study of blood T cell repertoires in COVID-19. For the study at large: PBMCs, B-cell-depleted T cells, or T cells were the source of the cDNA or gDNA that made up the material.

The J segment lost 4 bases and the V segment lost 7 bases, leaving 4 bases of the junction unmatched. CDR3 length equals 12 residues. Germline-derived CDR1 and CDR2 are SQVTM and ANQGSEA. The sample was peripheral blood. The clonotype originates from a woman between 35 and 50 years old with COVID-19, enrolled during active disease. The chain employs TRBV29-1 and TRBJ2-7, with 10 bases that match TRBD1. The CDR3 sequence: CSGWDRGYEQYF. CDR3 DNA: TGCAGCGGCTGGGACAGGGGTTACGAGCAGTACTTC.